Listed below are T cell receptor beta chains from one sample, sequenced in a study of B cell selection in AIRE deficiency. The assay was immunoSEQ multiplex PCR, and TCRdb's table has in-frame clones only and misses some. The sample holds about 21,000 clones, about 94% seen once. The sequencing sample was made of Tregs sorted from PBMCs. The source of these receptors is a human donor with AIRE deficiency. The CDR3 runs from the conserved cysteine through the conserved F or W. D genes are given only for firm matches. The size entry is marked missing in some rows and otherwise reads once, few, many or a size class.

cdr3_aa: CSARGYGQYF
cdr3_nt: TGCAGTGCTAGGGGGTACGGGCAGTACTTC
clone_size: NA
d_call: NA
j_call: TRBJ2-7
v_call: TRBV20-1

cdr3_aa: CASSGQGHYGYTF
cdr3_nt: TGTGCCAGCAGCGGACAGGGACACTATGGCTACACCTTC
clone_size: few
d_call: TRBD1
j_call: TRBJ1-2
v_call: TRBV5-5

cdr3_aa: CSGAVEYEQYF
cdr3_nt: TGCAGTGGAGCCGTAGAGTACGAGCAGTACTTC
clone_size: once
d_call: NA
j_call: TRBJ2-7
v_call: TRBV20-1

cdr3_aa: CATSSGSGEVTDTQYF
cdr3_nt: TGTGCCACATCATCAGGCTCGGGAGAAGTAACAGATACGCAGTATTTT
clone_size: NA
d_call: NA
j_call: TRBJ2-3
v_call: TRBV10-3

cdr3_aa: CASSYQGTSRYEQYF
cdr3_nt: TGTGCCAGCAGTTACCAAGGGACATCCCGTTACGAGCAGTACTTC
clone_size: NA
d_call: NA
j_call: TRBJ2-7
v_call: TRBV6-6

cdr3_aa: CASSLVHNEQFF
cdr3_nt: TGTGCCAGCAGTCTGGTACACAATGAGCAGTTCTTC
clone_size: NA
d_call: NA
j_call: TRBJ2-1
v_call: TRBV2

cdr3_aa: CASSQDTGDSETQYF
cdr3_nt: TGCGCCAGCAGCCAAGATACAGGGGATTCGGAGACCCAGTACTTC
clone_size: NA
d_call: TRBD1
j_call: TRBJ2-5
v_call: TRBV4-3

cdr3_aa: CASSPPGQGAERELFF
cdr3_nt: TGTGCCAGCAGCCCTCCCGGACAGGGGGCTGAAAGGGAGCTGTTTTTT
clone_size: NA
d_call: TRBD1
j_call: TRBJ2-2
v_call: TRBV28

cdr3_aa: CASSLGLAGASEQFF
cdr3_nt: TGTGCCAGCAGCCTGGGACTAGCGGGAGCGAGTGAGCAGTTCTTC
clone_size: NA
d_call: TRBD2
j_call: TRBJ2-1
v_call: TRBV7-9

cdr3_aa: CASGNSIDYGYTF
cdr3_nt: TGTGCTAGTGGTAACAGTATTGACTATGGCTACACCTTC
clone_size: NA
d_call: NA
j_call: TRBJ1-2
v_call: TRBV12-5